One sample yielded the 21 T cell receptor beta chains listed below, sequenced in a study of OX40 agonist ivuxolimab in advanced cancers. Assay used: immunoSEQ multiplex PCR; TCRdb lists only in-frame clones, some missing. Of 55,000 to 65,000 clones detected, 75% to 90% appear once; the ten largest clones hold 1.9%. Sample: CD4+ or CD8+ T cells sorted from blood, taken in a trial of the OX40 agonist ivuxolimab. These TCRs come from an adult with an advanced solid tumor such as melanoma, head and neck, liver or kidney cancer.

Turning to this clone: The sample contains more than one DNA sequence encoding this CDR3. The gene calls are TRBV10-3 and TRBJ2-3, with no clear D. Between the trimmed V and J ends, which lost 0 bases and 0 bases, there was a span of 1 base. This CDR3 spans 13 amino acids. Germline V CDR1 and CDR2: ENHRY, SYGVKD. The CDR3: CAISESSTDTQYF. The DNA of the CDR3 is TGTGCCATCAGTGAGTCTAGCACAGATACGCAGTATTTT.

V and J are TRBV7-9 and TRBJ1-1; D is unclear. CDR3 length: 14 amino acids. Germline V gives CDR1 SEHNR, CDR2 FQNEAQ (reference sequence). Trimming pared 6 bases from V and 1 base from J, leaving 12 bases between. The CDR3 protein is CASSRSASNTEAFF. In DNA form, the CDR3 reads TGTGCCAGCAGTCGATCAGCCTCGAACACTGAAGCTTTCTTT.

The chain recombines TRBV28 with TRBJ1-2; possibly TRBD1 for D (6 bases). This CDR3 spans 11 amino acids. Germline CDR1 reads MDHEN; CDR2 reads SYDVKM. Trimming took off 4 bases at V and 12 bases at J, with 12 bases between the two ends. In nucleotides, the CDR3 is TGTGCCAGCAGTTCCCCATGGGGGCACACCTTC. Its translation is CASSSPWGHTF.

The chain links TRBV5-6 to TRBJ1-2, with TRBD1 matching over 11 bases. The junction had 7 bases not matched to a gene; V was cut back by 4 bases and J by 5 bases. Germline CDR1 is SGHDT and CDR2 is YYEEEE. The CDR3 totals 15 residues. In nucleotides, the CDR3 is TGTGCCAGCAGCCAGGACAGGGGGCGCACTTATGGCTACACCTTC. It specifies CASSQDRGRTYGYTF.

The sample holds one count of this clone. V is TRBV4-3 and J is TRBJ1-4; possibly TRBD1 for D (5 bases). This CDR3 spans 17 amino acids. Germline V gene data show CDR1 as LGHNA and CDR2 as YSLEER. The ends were cut back, 0 bases at V and 3 bases at J, with 14 bases in the middle. DNA for the CDR3: TGCGCCAGCAGCCAAGACGGGAGGGGCGGTTCTAATGAAAAACTGTTTTTT. Translated, it gives CASSQDGRGGSNEKLFF.

The gene calls are TRBV9 and TRBJ1-3; a weak D match, TRBD1 (5 bases). Trimming took 3 bases from V and 6 from J, leaving 13 bases between them. The CDR3 covers 14 residues. CDR1 and CDR2 from the germline V gene are SGDLS and YYNGEE. CDR3 amino acids: CASSAPRGENTIYF. For the CDR3, the DNA is TGTGCCAGCAGCGCGCCAAGGGGAGAAAACACCATATATTTT.

The CDR3 protein is CASSEDPGLRNIQYF. The CDR3, as DNA: TGTGCCAGCAGTGAAGATCCCGGGTTAAGGAACATTCAGTACTTC. The chain links TRBV6-1 to TRBJ2-4; D remains ambiguous. Germline lookup yields CDR1 MNHNS and CDR2 SASEGT. V lost 1 base, J lost 7 bases, and 14 bases lay in between. CDR3 length: 15 amino acids.

This clone was observed a few times. The rearrangement uses TRBV7-2 and TRBJ1-1; no clear D. Germline loops: CDR1 SGHTA, CDR2 FQGNSA. The CDR3 spans 13 residues. V lost 5 bases to trimming and J lost 6 bases, with 13 bases between them. CDR3 amino acids: CASSLGLRAEAFF. CDR3 bases: TGTGCCAGCAGCCTAGGACTTCGGGCTGAAGCTTTCTTT.

The chain links TRBV2 to TRBJ2-3; D call uncertain. Trimming pared 6 bases from V and 2 bases from J, leaving 12 bases between. Germline V gene lookup returns CDR1 SNHLY and CDR2 FYNNEI. The CDR3 is 14 residues long. The DNA of the CDR3 is TGTGCCAGCAGACGTCAACCACCCACAGATACGCAGTATTTT. Protein sequence: CASRRQPPTDTQYF.

The chain recombines TRBV7-5 with TRBJ2-1; no DNA check was done on the table's D call, TRBD1. TRBV7-5 is an annotated pseudogene. The CDR3 loop spans 16 amino acids. CDR3 residues: CVRSFSWDRGFSWQFF. CDR3 DNA: TGTGTCAGAAGCTTTTCGTGGGACAGGGGTTTCTCGTGGCAGTTCTTC.

The chain is built from TRBV6-1 and TRBJ1-2; weak D call: TRBD1 (6 bases). This CDR3 comprises 14 residues. Trimming left V 7 bases short and J 6 bases short, with 18 bases between. Germline assignment: CDR1 MNHNS and CDR2 SASEGT. Written as DNA, the CDR3 is TGTGCCAGCATTAAAGGTGGGGGCGCCGATGGCTACACCTTC. Translating gives CASIKGGGADGYTF.

The J gene is TRBJ2-3, the V gene TRBV7-2, with 7 bases lining up with TRBD1. The CDR3 extends over 15 amino acids. The germline gives CDR1 SGHTA, CDR2 FQGNSA. The ends lost 4 bases at V and 1 base at J; junction bases unmatched: 5. The CDR3 DNA sequence: TGTGCCAGCAGCTCGCAGGGGGTGGGCACAGATACGCAGTATTTT. This encodes CASSSQGVGTDTQYF.

The rearrangement links TRBV7-9 to TRBJ1-2; TRBD1 is a possible D gene (5 bases). Germline CDR1 SEHNR, CDR2 FQNEAQ (reference sequence). The CDR3 is made up of 16 amino acids. Between the trimmed V and J ends, which lost 2 bases and 2 bases, there was a span of 15 bases. CDR3 in DNA: TGTGCCAGCAGCTTAACCCAGGGCGAGGGGAACTATGGCTACACCTTC. Residues: CASSLTQGEGNYGYTF.

The chain uses TRBV27 and TRBJ2-7, with 13 bases aligning to TRBD2. The V segment lost 3 bases and the J segment 0 bases; nucleotides outside the gene matches: 5. The CDR3 contains 17 residues. CDR1 is MNHEY and CDR2 is SMNVEV in the germline V gene (reference sequence). CDR3 sequence: CASSFYRTSGSSYEQYF. Here the CDR3 DNA reads TGTGCCAGCAGTTTTTATCGGACTAGCGGGAGCTCCTACGAGCAGTACTTC.

The rearrangement uses TRBV29-1 and TRBJ1-2; D remains unclear. The CDR3 covers 12 residues. Germline V CDR1 and CDR2: SQVTM, ANQGSEA. The V end lost 4 bases, the J end lost 4 bases, and 10 bases lay between the germline ends. The CDR3 DNA follows: TGCAGCGTTGTGCACGGAACCTATGGCTACACCTTC. It is translated as CSVVHGTYGYTF.

This rearrangement joins TRBV28 to TRBJ2-3; tentative D call: TRBD2 (6 bases). The germline gives CDR1 MDHEN, CDR2 SYDVKM. CDR3 length equals 13 residues. Trimming pared 7 bases from V and 9 bases from J, leaving 17 bases between. The CDR3 reads CASTGSGARTQYF. CDR3 DNA sequence: TGTGCCAGCACTGGTAGCGGAGCCCGCACGCAGTATTTT.

The chain uses TRBV7-9 and TRBJ2-3, with TRBD2 matching over 7 bases. There are 14 residues in the CDR3. Germline CDR1 and CDR2: SEHNR and FQNEAQ (reference sequence). V shed 5 bases, J shed 1 base, and the junction held 3 bases outside the gene matches. CDR3 sequence (DNA): TGTGCCAGCAGCCCTGGGGGGGGCACAGATACGCAGTATTTT. Its protein product is CASSPGGGTDTQYF.

This chain links TRBV7-2 with TRBJ1-1; 10 bases are shared with TRBD1. The V segment lost 6 bases and the J segment 7 bases; nucleotides outside the gene matches: 20. This CDR3 region has 18 residues. The germline CDR1 and CDR2 sequences are SGHTA and FQGNSA. The CDR3 region has the DNA TGTGCCAGCAGAAGAACAGACGGGACAGGGGCTAGGTGGGATGAAGCTTTCTTT. Translating gives CASRRTDGTGARWDEAFF. Full variable domain (outside the CDR3, taken from reference TRBV7-2 and TRBJ1-1): GAGVSQSPSNKVTEKGKDVELRCDPISGHTALYWYRQSLGQGLEFLIYFQGNSAPDKSGLPSDRFSAERTGGSVSTLTIQRTQQEDSAVYLCASRRTDGTGARWDEAFFGQGTRLTVV.

The chain links TRBV19 to TRBJ2-3; 11 bases match TRBD1. Germline trimming cut 5 bases from V and 3 bases from J; bases unmatched to any gene: 7. CDR1 LNHDA and CDR2 SQIVND come from the germline V gene (reference sequence). The CDR3 has 16 residues. The CDR3 is CASSPRDRGLTDTQYF. The DNA of the CDR3 is TGTGCCAGTAGTCCGCGGGACAGGGGGTTGACAGATACGCAGTATTTT.

The genes are TRBV5-5 and TRBJ1-4, with D hard to call. With 0 bases removed from V and 7 bases from J, the gap between germline ends came to 7 bases. Germline assignment: CDR1 SGHKS and CDR2 YYEKEE (reference sequence). This CDR3 contains 13 residues. The DNA for the CDR3 is TGTGCCAGCAGCTTGGAGGTGGGTGAAAAACTGTTTTTT. This translates into CASSLEVGEKLFF.

This rearrangement joins TRBV19 to TRBJ1-5, with a weak D call TRBD1 (5 bases). This CDR3 region has 14 residues. The V end lost 5 bases, the J end lost 6 bases, and 14 bases lay between the germline ends. CDR1 is LNHDA, CDR2 SQIVND, per germline (reference sequence). The CDR3 loop is CASSSSQGGQPQHF. In DNA, the CDR3 is TGTGCCAGTAGTTCGTCGCAGGGCGGTCAGCCCCAGCATTTT. Full variable domain (rest looked up from reference TRBV19 and TRBJ1-5): DGGITQSPKYLFRKEGQNVTLSCEQNLNHDAMYWYRQDPGQGLRLIYYSQIVNDFQKGDIAEGYSVSREKKESFPLTVTSAQKNPTAFYLCASSSSQGGQPQHFGDGTRLSIL.